These 3 T cell receptor beta chains came from one sample sequenced in a study of yellow fever vaccine responses in identical twins. TCRdb redid the calling of the RT-PCR reads with MiXCR, one entry per CDR3 protein. The sample consists of roughly 17,000 distinct CDR3 sequences, roughly two thirds of them appearing once. The input for sequencing was T cells from blood (PBMCs), unsorted or a sorted subset (not recorded which), taken before or after yellow fever vaccination (not recorded which). Receptors originate from a young woman who received the yellow fever vaccine.

V usage is TRBV7-9 and J usage is TRBJ2-2, with D possibly called TRBD1 or TRBD2 (5 bases each). V was pared by 5 bases and J by 5 bases, with 12 bases between. The CDR3 contains 14 residues. CDR1 and CDR2 (germline): SEHNR, FQNEAQ (reference sequence). The CDR3 reads CASSPGTATGELFF. The CDR3 region has the DNA TGTGCCAGCAGCCCCGGGACGGCTACCGGGGAGCTGTTTTTT. Complete variable domain (other parts from reference TRBV7-9 and TRBJ2-2): DTGVSQNPRHKITKRGQNVTFRCDPISEHNRLYWYRQTLGQGPEFLTYFQNEAQLEKSRLLSDRFSAERPKGSFSTLEIQRTEQGDSAMYLCASSPGTATGELFFGEGSRLTVL.

The chain joins TRBV2 to TRBJ2-2, with 9 bases identical to TRBD1. Looked up from germline, CDR1 is SNHLY and CDR2 is FYNNEI. V lost 6 bases, J lost 7 bases, and 6 bases stayed unmatched. The CDR3 is 14 residues long. The CDR3 DNA reads TGTGCCAGCAGAAACAGGGGGCAGGACGGGGAGCTGTTTTTT. Its protein product is CASRNRGQDGELFF.

This clonotype was observed once. The V call is TRBV12-3 or TRBV12-4, the J call TRBJ2-2; D gene ambiguous. V gave up 5 bases and J gave up 4 bases, with 17 bases separating them. The CDR3 loop spans 16 amino acids. The CDR3 reads CASSPIRGQFTGELFF. The CDR3 DNA is TGTGCCAGCAGTCCCATCCGTGGGCAGTTCACCGGGGAGCTGTTTTTT.